This entry is about one T cell receptor (beta chain). TCRdb's copy holds only in-frame clones and misses some; the assay was immunoSEQ multiplex PCR. This sample has 60,000 or so clones, with about four fifths found just once. Time point given: pretreatment peripheral blood. This entry belongs to a study of PD-L1 blockade in urothelial cancer. Overall study: Male sex and bladder-origin urothelial cancer were recorded for twenty-five of 29 patients. Blood was analyzed 3 weeks (second dose) and 6 weeks after treatment start.

This CDR3 is 15 amino acids long. V was pared by 5 bases and J by 8 bases, with 11 bases of the junction left unmatched. Germline values: CDR1 SGHNT, CDR2 YENEEA. The chain recombines TRBV11-3 with TRBJ2-1; TRBD1 matches at 8 bases. This receptor was identified in a man between 65 and 80 years old with urothelial cancer. This specimen consisted of PBMCs, obtained around atezolizumab (anti-PD-L1) treatment. In nucleotides, the CDR3 is TGTGCCAGCAGCCCCGAAGACAGGGGTTTCGATGAGCAGTTCTTC. As protein: CASSPEDRGFDEQFF.